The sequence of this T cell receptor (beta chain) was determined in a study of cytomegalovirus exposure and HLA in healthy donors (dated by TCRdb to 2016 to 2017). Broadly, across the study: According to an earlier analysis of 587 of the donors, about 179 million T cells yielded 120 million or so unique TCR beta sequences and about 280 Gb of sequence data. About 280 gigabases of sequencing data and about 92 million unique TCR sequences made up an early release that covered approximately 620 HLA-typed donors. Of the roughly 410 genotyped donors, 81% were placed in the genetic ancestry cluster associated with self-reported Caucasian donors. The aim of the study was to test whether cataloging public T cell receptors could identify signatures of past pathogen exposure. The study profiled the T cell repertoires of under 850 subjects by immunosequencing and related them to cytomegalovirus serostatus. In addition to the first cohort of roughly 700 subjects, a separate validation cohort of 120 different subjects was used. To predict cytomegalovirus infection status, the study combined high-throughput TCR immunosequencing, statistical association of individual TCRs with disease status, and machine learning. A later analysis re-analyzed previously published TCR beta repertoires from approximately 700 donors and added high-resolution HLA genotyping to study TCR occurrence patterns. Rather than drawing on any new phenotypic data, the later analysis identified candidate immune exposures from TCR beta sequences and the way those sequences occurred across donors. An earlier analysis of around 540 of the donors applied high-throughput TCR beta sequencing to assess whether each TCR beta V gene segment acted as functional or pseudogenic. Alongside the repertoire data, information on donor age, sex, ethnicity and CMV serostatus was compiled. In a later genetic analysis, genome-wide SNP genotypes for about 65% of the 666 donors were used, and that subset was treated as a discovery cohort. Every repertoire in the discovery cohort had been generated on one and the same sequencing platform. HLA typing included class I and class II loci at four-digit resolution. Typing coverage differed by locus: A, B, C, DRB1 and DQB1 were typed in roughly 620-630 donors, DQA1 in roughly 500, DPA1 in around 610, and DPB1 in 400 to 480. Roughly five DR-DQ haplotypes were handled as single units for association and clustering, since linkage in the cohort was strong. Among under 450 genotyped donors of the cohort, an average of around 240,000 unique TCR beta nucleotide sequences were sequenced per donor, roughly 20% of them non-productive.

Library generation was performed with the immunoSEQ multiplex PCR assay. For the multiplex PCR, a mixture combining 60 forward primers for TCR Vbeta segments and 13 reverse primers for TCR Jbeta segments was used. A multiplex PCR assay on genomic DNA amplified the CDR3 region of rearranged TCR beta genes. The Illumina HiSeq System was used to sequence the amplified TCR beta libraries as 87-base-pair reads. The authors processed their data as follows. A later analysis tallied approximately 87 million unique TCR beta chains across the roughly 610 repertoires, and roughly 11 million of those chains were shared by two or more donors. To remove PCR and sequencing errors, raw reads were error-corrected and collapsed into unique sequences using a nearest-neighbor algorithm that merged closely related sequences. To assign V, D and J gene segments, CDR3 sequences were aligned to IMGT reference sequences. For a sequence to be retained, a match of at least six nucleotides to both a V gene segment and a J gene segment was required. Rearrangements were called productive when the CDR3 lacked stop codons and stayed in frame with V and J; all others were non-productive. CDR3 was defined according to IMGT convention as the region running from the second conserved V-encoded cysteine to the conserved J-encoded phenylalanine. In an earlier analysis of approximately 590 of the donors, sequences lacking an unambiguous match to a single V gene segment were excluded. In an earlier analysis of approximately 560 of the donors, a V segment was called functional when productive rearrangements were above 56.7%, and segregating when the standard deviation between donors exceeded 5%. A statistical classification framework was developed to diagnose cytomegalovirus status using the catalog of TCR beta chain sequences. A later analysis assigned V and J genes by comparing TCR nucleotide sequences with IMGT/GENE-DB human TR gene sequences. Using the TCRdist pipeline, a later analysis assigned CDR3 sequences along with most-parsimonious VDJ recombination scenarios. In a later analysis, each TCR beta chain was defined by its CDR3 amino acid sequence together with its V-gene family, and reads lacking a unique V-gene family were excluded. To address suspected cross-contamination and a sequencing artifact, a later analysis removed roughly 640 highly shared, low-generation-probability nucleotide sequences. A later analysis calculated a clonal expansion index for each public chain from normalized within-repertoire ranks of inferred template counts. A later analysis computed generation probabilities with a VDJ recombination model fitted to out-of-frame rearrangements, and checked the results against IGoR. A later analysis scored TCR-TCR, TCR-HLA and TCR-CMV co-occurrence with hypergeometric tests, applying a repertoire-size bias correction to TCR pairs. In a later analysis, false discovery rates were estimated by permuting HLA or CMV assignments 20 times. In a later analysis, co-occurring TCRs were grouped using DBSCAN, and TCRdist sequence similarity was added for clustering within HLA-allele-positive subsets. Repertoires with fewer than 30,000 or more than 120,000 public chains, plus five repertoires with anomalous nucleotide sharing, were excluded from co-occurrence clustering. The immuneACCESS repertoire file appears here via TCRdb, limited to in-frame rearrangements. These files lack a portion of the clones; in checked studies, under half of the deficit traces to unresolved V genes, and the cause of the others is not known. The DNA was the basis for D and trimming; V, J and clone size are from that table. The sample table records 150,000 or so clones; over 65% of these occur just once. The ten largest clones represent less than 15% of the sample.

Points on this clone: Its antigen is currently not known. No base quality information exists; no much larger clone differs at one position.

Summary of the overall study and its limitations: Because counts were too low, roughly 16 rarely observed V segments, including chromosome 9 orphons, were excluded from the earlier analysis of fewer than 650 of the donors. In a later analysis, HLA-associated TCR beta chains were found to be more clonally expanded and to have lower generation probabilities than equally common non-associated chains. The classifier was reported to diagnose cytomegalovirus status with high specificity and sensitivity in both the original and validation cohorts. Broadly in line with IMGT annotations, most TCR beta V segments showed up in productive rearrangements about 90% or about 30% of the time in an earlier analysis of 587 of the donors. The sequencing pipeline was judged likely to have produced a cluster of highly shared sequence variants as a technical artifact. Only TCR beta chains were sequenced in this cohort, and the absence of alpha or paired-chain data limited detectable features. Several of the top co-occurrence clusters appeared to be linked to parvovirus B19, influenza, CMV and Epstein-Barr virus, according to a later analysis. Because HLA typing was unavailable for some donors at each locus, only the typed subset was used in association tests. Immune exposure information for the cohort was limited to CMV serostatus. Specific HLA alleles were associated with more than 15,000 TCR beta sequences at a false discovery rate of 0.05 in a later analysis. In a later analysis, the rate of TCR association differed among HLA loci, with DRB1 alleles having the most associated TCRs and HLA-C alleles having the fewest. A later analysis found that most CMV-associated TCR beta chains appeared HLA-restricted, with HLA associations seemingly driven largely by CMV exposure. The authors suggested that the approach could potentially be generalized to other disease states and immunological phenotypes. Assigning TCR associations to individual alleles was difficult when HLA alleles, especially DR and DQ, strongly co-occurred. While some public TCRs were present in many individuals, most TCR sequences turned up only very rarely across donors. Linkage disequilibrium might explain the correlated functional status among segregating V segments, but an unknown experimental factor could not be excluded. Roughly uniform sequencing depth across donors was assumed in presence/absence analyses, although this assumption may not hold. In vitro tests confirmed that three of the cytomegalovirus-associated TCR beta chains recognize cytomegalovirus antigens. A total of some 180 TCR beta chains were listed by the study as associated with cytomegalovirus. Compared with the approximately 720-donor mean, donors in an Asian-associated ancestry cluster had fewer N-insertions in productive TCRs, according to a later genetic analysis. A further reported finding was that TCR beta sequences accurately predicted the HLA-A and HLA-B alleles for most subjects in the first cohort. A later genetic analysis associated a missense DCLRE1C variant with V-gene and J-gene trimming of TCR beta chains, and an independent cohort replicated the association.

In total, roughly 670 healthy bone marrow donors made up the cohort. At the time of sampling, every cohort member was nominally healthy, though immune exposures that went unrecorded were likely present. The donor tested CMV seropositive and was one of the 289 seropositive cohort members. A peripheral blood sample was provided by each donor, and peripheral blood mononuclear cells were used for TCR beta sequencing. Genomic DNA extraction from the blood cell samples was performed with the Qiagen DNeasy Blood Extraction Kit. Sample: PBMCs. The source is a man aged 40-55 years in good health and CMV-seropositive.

The CDR3 has the sequence CASSKREGLEQYF. The nucleotide sequence is given as TGTGCCAGTAGTAAACGGGAGGGTCTGGAGCAGTACTTC. This chain joins TRBV19 to TRBJ2-5, and TRBD2 matches 8 of the central bases. V trim: 4 bases; J trim: 11 bases; unmatched bases: 9. Sequences LNHDA (CDR1) and SQIVND (CDR2) are obtained from the germline V gene (reference sequence). Spanning cysteine to phenylalanine, the CDR3 consists of 13 amino acids. The DNA shown is the 39-base CDR3, in frame from base 1.